These 11 T cell receptor beta chains originate from one sample sequenced in a study of T cell responses to AZD1222 COVID-19 vaccine. Sequencing used immunoSEQ multiplex PCR; TCRdb keeps in-frame clones, though not all of them. The sample consists of about 170,000 clones, around nine tenths of them appearing once. Sequencing used peripheral blood, obtained on day 0 of AZD1222 vaccination. Source of these receptors: an adult in good health.

V is TRBV19 and J is TRBJ1-1; 7 nucleotides line up with TRBD1. V shed 0 bases and J 3 bases; nucleotides not matched to a gene: 4. The CDR3 contains 15 residues. Per germline, CDR1 LNHDA and CDR2 SQIVND (reference sequence). CDR3 sequence reads: CASSIDRGGDTEAFF. The CDR3 DNA reads TGTGCCAGTAGTATAGACAGGGGGGGGGACACTGAAGCTTTCTTT.

The chain carries TRBV5-1 and TRBJ1-2; 12 bases line up with TRBD1. Losses at the gene ends were 0 bases for V and 8 bases for J; bases not matched to a gene: 5. The CDR3 spans 15 residues. The germline CDR1 and CDR2 sequences are SGHRS and YFSETQ. The CDR3: CASSLAGTGGEGYTF. The CDR3 coding sequence is TGCGCCAGCAGCTTGGCCGGGACAGGGGGCGAGGGCTACACCTTC.

The rearrangement uses TRBV19 and TRBJ2-7; a weak D match, TRBD2 (6 bases). Trimming cost V 3 bases and J 2 bases, with 17 bases left between them. The CDR3 extends over 16 amino acids. Germline V lookup: CDR1 LNHDA, CDR2 SQIVND (reference sequence). The CDR3 here is CASSINGWEETYEQYF. The CDR3, as DNA: TGTGCCAGTAGTATCAATGGGTGGGAGGAGACCTACGAGCAGTACTTC.

The genes are TRBV4-1 and TRBJ2-7; a weak D match, TRBD1 (6 bases). CDR1 MGHRA and CDR2 YSYEKL come from the germline V gene. CDR3 size: 14 residues. Trimming shortened V by 0 bases and J by 2 bases, and 8 bases separated the two germline ends. The CDR3 here is CASSQDGTTYEQYF. CDR3 DNA sequence: TGCGCCAGCAGCCAAGATGGGACAACCTACGAGCAGTACTTC.

With respect to this clone: Other DNA sequences from this sample encode an identical CDR3 as well. V usage is TRBV27 and J usage is TRBJ1-1; D unclear. The V gene lost 3 bases and the J gene lost 0 bases, with 5 bases spanning the gap. Germline V lookup: CDR1 MNHEY, CDR2 SMNVEV (reference sequence). The CDR3 loop spans 13 amino acids. The CDR3 DNA reads TGTGCCAGCAGTTTGTCGCTGAACACTGAAGCTTTCTTT. It translates to CASSLSLNTEAFF.

This chain connects TRBV12-3 or TRBV12-4 to TRBJ1-5, with D tentatively TRBD1 (5 bases). Trimming pared 2 bases from V and 5 bases from J, leaving 7 bases between. The CDR3 runs to 13 residues. The CDR3 DNA is TGTGCCAGCAGTTTACAGGGAGATCAGCCCCAGCATTTT. It specifies CASSLQGDQPQHF.

The chain links TRBV2 to TRBJ2-3, with a possible D match to TRBD2 (6 bases). Trimming stripped 6 bases from V and 6 bases from J, with 28 bases between. Germline CDR1 is SNHLY and CDR2 is FYNNEI. The CDR3 loop spans 18 amino acids. The CDR3 DNA reads as TGTGCCAGCAGCGTAGGCCGCGGGGCGGGCTCTTTTGGGGATACGCAGTATTTT. Translation: CASSVGRGAGSFGDTQYF.

This clone was detected a few times. The chain couples TRBV5-4 to TRBJ2-3; 10 positions agree with TRBD2. After removal of 1 base from V and 5 bases from J, the junction contained 10 bases not matched to a gene. Germline CDR1 and CDR2: SGHNT and YYREEE (reference sequence). This CDR3 is built from 17 residues. The CDR3 sequence: CASSLLGAGGPGDTQYF. CDR3 sequence (DNA): TGTGCCAGCAGCTTGCTGGGAGCGGGAGGGCCGGGAGATACGCAGTATTTT.

The chain has TRBV12-5 and TRBJ1-5, with 12 positions matching TRBD1. V lost 6 bases, J lost 6 bases, and 9 bases stayed unmatched. This CDR3 is 16 amino acids long. Germline V lookup: CDR1 LGHNT, CDR2 FRNRAP. This chain's CDR3 is CASGFGTGGRAQPQHF. The CDR3 DNA follows: TGTGCTAGTGGATTCGGGACAGGGGGCCGCGCTCAGCCCCAGCATTTT.

CDR3 coding DNA: TGTGCCAGTAGTATGGAGCCTTACTCCTACAATGAGCAGTTCTTC. This gives the protein CASSMEPYSYNEQFF. The chain uses TRBV19 and TRBJ2-1, with D hard to call. V was clipped by 3 bases and J by 0 bases, with 9 bases between them. CDR1 and CDR2 (germline): LNHDA, SQIVND (reference sequence). The CDR3 consists of 15 residues.

This chain joins TRBV23-1 and TRBJ2-7; D gene unclear. TRBV23-1 is given ORF status, its function remaining uncertain. V dropped 3 bases and J dropped 6 bases, with 18 bases sitting between them. This CDR3 contains 15 residues. The CDR3 here is CASSHPHPLRAEQYF. CDR3 coding DNA: TGCGCCAGCAGTCATCCGCATCCACTAAGGGCCGAGCAGTACTTC.